The T cell receptor (beta chain) under discussion was sequenced for a study of blood T cell repertoires in COVID-19. Study background: Sample material is recorded as cDNA or gDNA derived from T cells, B-cell-depleted T cells, or PBMCs.

How the authors handled the data: Counts of nucleated cells, estimated from reference gene primer amplification, were obtained. Produced via immunoSEQ multiplex PCR; TCRdb's table is partial and in-frame only. The V and J calls and clone size come from that table; D and trimming were worked out from the DNA. The repertoire holds about 210,000 clones, with 81% as singletons. All enrollees were about 18 to 89 years old and from 24 US areas. The J segment lost 6 bases and the V segment lost 3 bases, leaving 6 bases of the junction unmatched. CDR3 length equals 15 residues. The germline gives CDR1 LGHNA, CDR2 YSLEER.

Sequenced sample: PBMCs or T cells enriched from blood (not recorded which). The chain uses TRBV4-3 and TRBJ2-1, with 9 nucleotides matching TRBD2. This TCR came from a woman in her 50s with acute COVID-19. For the CDR3, the DNA is TGCGCCAGCAGCCAGCTTGGACTAGCGACCAATGAGCAGTTCTTC. Protein: CASSQLGLATNEQFF.